Included here is one T cell receptor (beta chain) sequence, with context. This entry comes from a study of blood T cell repertoires in COVID-19. Across the study: Material from acute and convalescent COVID-19 was sourced from the United States, Italy and Spain. PBMCs, B-cell-depleted T cells, or T cells were the source of the cDNA or gDNA that made up the material.

The Seattle patients joined while their infection was active and were tracked longitudinally afterward. As handled by the study authors: By means of reference gene primer amplification, nucleated cell counts were estimated. Repertoires were generated with immunoSEQ multiplex PCR, while TCRdb's copy carries only in-frame clones and drops some. V, J and clone size are those of that table, while D and trimming were read from the DNA. Among about 350,000 clones listed, more than 75% were seen once. This CDR3 comprises 14 residues. The V end was cut by 2 bases, the J end by 6 bases, with 14 bases between. From germline, CDR1 is SGHRS and CDR2 YFSETQ.

This rearrangement joins TRBV5-1 to TRBJ1-2; D gene ambiguous. The clonotype was recovered from a woman between 45 and 60 years old with COVID-19, enrolled during active disease. The sequencing sample was made of peripheral blood. The CDR3 loop reads CASSLNSEINGYTF. CDR3 in DNA: TGCGCCAGCAGCTTAAACTCCGAGATCAATGGCTACACCTTC.